This T cell receptor (beta chain) stems from a study of beta chain features in type 1 diabetes. Study overall: Investigators examined around 110 million sorted cells across all samples. Regarding the study as a whole: Patients' naive, central memory and Treg TCRB repertoires seemed closer to one another than those of healthy donors.

Regarding this clone: Its antigen is still unknown.

Every donor provided one heparinised blood draw, which averaged about 110 mL. The CDR3 is made up of 13 amino acids. Unmatched junction bases numbered 8, after V lost 7 bases and J lost 9 bases. CDR1 is SGHAT, CDR2 FQNNGV, per germline. Sequencing targeted expressed TCRB transcripts, as all isolated RNA had been reverse transcribed. TCRdb's copy holds only in-frame clones and misses some; the assay was immunoSEQ multiplex PCR. The profile shows 400,000 to 550,000 clones, roughly 11% of them singletons. The origin of this receptor is a woman younger than 30 in good health. Sequences were obtained from naive CD4+ T cells from blood. The chain employs TRBV11-2 and TRBJ2-1; 8 positions match TRBD1. CDR3 sequence reads: CASTGQVIGEQFF. The CDR3 region has the DNA TGTGCCAGCACGGGACAGGTTATAGGTGAGCAGTTCTTC.